A single sample gave rise to the 20 T cell receptor beta chains below, sequenced in a study of T cell responses to AZD1222 COVID-19 vaccine. The protocol was immunoSEQ multiplex PCR, while the TCRdb copy is restricted to in-frame clones and leaves out a portion. The sample includes more than 80,000 clones, just over 85% of them seen just once. The starting material was peripheral blood, obtained on day 0 of MenACWY control vaccination. Receptors were obtained from an adult in good health.

The chain is built from TRBV7-9 and TRBJ2-7, with D tentatively TRBD2 (6 bases). Deletions cut 2 bases from V and 0 bases from J, with 11 bases between. In germline, CDR1 is SEHNR, CDR2 FQNEAQ (reference sequence). This CDR3 spans 15 amino acids. CDR3 coding DNA: TGTGCCAGCAGCTTAAGAGGGGACTTCTCCTACGAGCAGTACTTC. Its translation: CASSLRGDFSYEQYF.

This clone has more than one count but fewer than ten. The chain's CDR3 is CASSEETQYF. Written as DNA, the CDR3 is TGTGCCAGCAGTGAGGAGACCCAGTACTTC. This rearrangement joins TRBV25-1 to TRBJ2-5; D unresolved. Germline V gene lookup returns CDR1 MGHDK and CDR2 SYGVNS. The CDR3 totals 10 residues. Trimming removed 3 bases at V and 5 bases at J, with 1 base between. The variable domain in full, with the rest retrieved from reference TRBV25-1 and TRBJ2-5, is EADIYQTPRYLVIGTGKKITLECSQTMGHDKMYWYQQDPGMELHLIHYSYGVNSTEKGDLSSESTVSRIRTEHFPLTLESARPSHTSQYLCASSEETQYFGPGTRLLVL.

CDR3 coding DNA: TGTGCCAGCAGCGCACAGGGGGCGATTCCTGAAGCTTTCTTT. Its translation is CASSAQGAIPEAFF. The chain employs TRBV27 and TRBJ1-1, with 9 bases lining up with TRBD1. The length of the CDR3 is 14 residues. Germline V CDR1 and CDR2: MNHEY, SMNVEV (reference sequence). J gave up 6 bases and V 6 bases, and 8 bases lay outside the gene matches.

The count of this clone is one. The chain carries TRBV30 and TRBJ1-6; weak D call: TRBD1 (5 bases). The V end was cut by 6 bases, the J end by 9 bases, with 12 bases between. From germline, CDR1 is GTSNPN and CDR2 SVGIG (reference sequence). The CDR3 totals 12 residues. The chain's CDR3 is CACSVGGSPLHF. CDR3 sequence (DNA): TGTGCCTGTTCGGTGGGGGGTTCACCCCTCCACTTT.

The chain uses TRBV28 and TRBJ1-6, with 8 bases lining up with TRBD1. Germline V gives CDR1 MDHEN, CDR2 SYDVKM. V lost 5 bases, J lost 5 bases, and 5 bases stayed unmatched. The CDR3 is 15 amino acids. The CDR3 DNA sequence: TGTGCCAGCAGTCCGGGGGACAGGAATAATTCACCCCTCCACTTT. Amino acid sequence: CASSPGDRNNSPLHF.

The chain is built from TRBV30 and TRBJ2-3; perhaps D is TRBD1 or TRBD2 (5 bases each). V lost 1 base to trimming and J lost 5 bases, with 10 bases between them. This CDR3 spans 13 amino acids. Germline CDR1 and CDR2: GTSNPN and SVGIG (reference sequence). The CDR3 DNA sequence: TGTGCCTGGAGTGGTGGGGGAAGAGATACGCAGTATTTT. Amino acid sequence: CAWSGGGRDTQYF.

This clone appeared a single time. The gene calls are TRBV4-3 and TRBJ2-1; D call uncertain. The germline V and J ends were trimmed by 0 bases and 2 bases, with 11 bases remaining between them. The CDR3 length is 16 residues. Germline values: CDR1 LGHNA, CDR2 YSLEER. CDR3 amino acids: CASSQETWPTYNEQFF. As DNA, the CDR3 is TGCGCCAGCAGCCAAGAGACATGGCCTACCTACAATGAGCAGTTCTTC.

This clone was counted a single time. This chain uses TRBV5-6 with TRBJ1-2, with 7 bases lining up with TRBD1. The CDR3 has 12 residues. Germline CDR1 reads SGHDT; CDR2 reads YYEEEE. Trimming cost V 4 bases and J 8 bases; bases outside gene matches: 5. CDR3 nucleotide sequence: TGTGCCAGCAGCAGGGACAGTGGAGGCTACACCTTC. Its protein product is CASSRDSGGYTF.

The V call is TRBV2, the J call TRBJ2-7; D may be TRBD1 or TRBD2 (6 bases each). The CDR3 is 14 residues long. Per germline, CDR1 SNHLY and CDR2 FYNNEI. V was pared by 5 bases and J by 3 bases, with 14 bases between. The CDR3 loop is CASSPEGGRYEQYF. Written as DNA, the CDR3 is TGTGCCAGCAGTCCTGAGGGGGGCCGCTACGAGCAGTACTTC.

The genes are TRBV5-6 and TRBJ2-3; TRBD1 agrees at 10 bases. The V gene's germline CDR1 is SGHDT and CDR2 YYEEEE. This CDR3 spans 17 amino acids. Trimming cost V 1 base and J 5 bases; bases outside gene matches: 10. The CDR3 DNA follows: TGTGCCAGCAGCTTGTCTGGGACAGGGGAAGGAGGAGATACGCAGTATTTT. Translating gives CASSLSGTGEGGDTQYF.

V usage is TRBV3-1 (or the pseudogene TRBV3-2) and J usage is TRBJ1-1; D may be TRBD1 (6 bases). The germline gives CDR1 LGHDT, CDR2 YNNKEL (reference sequence). V shed 6 bases and J shed 5 bases, with 16 bases lying between them. The CDR3 covers 14 residues. The CDR3 region has the DNA TGTGCCAGCAGAGCTCTCTCCAGGGGAACTGAAGCTTTCTTT. It encodes CASRALSRGTEAFF.

This sequence joins TRBV4-3 and TRBJ2-6, with TRBD1 identical over 8 bases. Germline V gives CDR1 LGHNA, CDR2 YSLEER. The CDR3 has 19 amino acids. Trimming cost V 4 bases and J 2 bases; bases outside gene matches: 13. The chain's CDR3 is CASSPVGYRGAPGANVLTF. The DNA for the CDR3 is TGCGCCAGCAGCCCCGTAGGATACAGGGGGGCACCTGGGGCCAACGTCCTGACTTTC.

This clone was observed a few times. The J gene is TRBJ2-7, the V gene TRBV5-1, with 7 bases lining up with TRBD1. The CDR3 spans 15 residues. The V segment lost 5 bases and the J segment 0 bases; nucleotides outside the gene matches: 8. Looked up from germline, CDR1 is SGHRS and CDR2 is YFSETQ. The CDR3 sequence is CASRNGTVYSYEQYF. The CDR3 coding sequence is TGCGCCAGCAGAAACGGGACAGTTTACTCCTACGAGCAGTACTTC. The whole variable domain, filled in from reference TRBV5-1 and TRBJ2-7, reads KAGVTQTPRYLIKTRGQQVTLSCSPISGHRSVSWYQQTPGQGLQFLFEYFSETQRNKGNFPGRFSGRQFSNSRSEMNVSTLELGDSALYLCASRNGTVYSYEQYFGPGTRLTVT.

CDR3 sequence: CAWSLQETQYF. The CDR3 region has the DNA TGTGCCTGGAGTCTCCAAGAGACCCAGTACTTC. V usage is TRBV30 and J usage is TRBJ2-5, with no clear D. CDR3 length: 11 amino acids. Trimming took off 2 bases at V and 1 base at J, with 2 bases between the two ends. Germline V gene lookup returns CDR1 GTSNPN and CDR2 SVGIG (reference sequence).

The rearrangement joins TRBV12-3 or TRBV12-4 to TRBJ1-5; no clear D. Deletions cut 5 bases from V and 9 bases from J, with 14 bases between. The CDR3 is 13 amino acids. The CDR3 sequence: CASSTDGESPQHF. The CDR3 nucleotides read TGTGCCAGCAGTACGGATGGGGAATCGCCCCAGCATTTT.

The chain is built from TRBV28 and TRBJ1-2, with D perhaps matching TRBD1 (5 bases). The length of the CDR3 is 15 residues. Trimming removed 2 bases from V and 6 bases from J, with 16 bases in between. CDR1 and CDR2 (germline): MDHEN, SYDVKM. The CDR3 region is CASSLLGRSGDGYTF. The CDR3 DNA is TGTGCCAGCAGTTTACTCGGCAGGTCGGGGGATGGCTACACCTTC.

Note on this clone: A read error may account for a junction end that differs from germline. The V gene is TRBV15, the J gene TRBJ1-2; D may be TRBD1 (6 bases). The V gene's germline CDR1 is LNHNV and CDR2 YYDKDF (reference sequence). The CDR3 is 18 residues long. The CDR3 here is CAASRGTGRGSLGYGYTF. The CDR3 bases are TGTGCCGCCAGCAGGGGTACAGGGCGAGGTAGCTTAGGCTATGGCTACACCTTC.

The chain is built from TRBV4-3 and TRBJ2-4, with a weak D call TRBD2 (6 bases). The ends were cut back, 1 base at V and 0 bases at J, with 13 bases in the middle. This CDR3 is built from 17 residues. Germline-derived CDR1 and CDR2 are LGHNA and YSLEER. CDR3 DNA: TGCGCCAGCAGCCAAGGAGGAGGGCAGTTAGCCAAAAACATTCAGTACTTC. This sequence encodes CASSQGGGQLAKNIQYF.

CDR3 in amino acids: CAWSLQGTGQPQHF. The CDR3 nucleotides are TGTGCCTGGAGTCTCCAGGGGACAGGTCAGCCCCAGCATTTT. The chain recombines TRBV30 with TRBJ1-5, with TRBD1 matching over 8 bases. V was clipped by 2 bases and J by 6 bases; unmatched bases: 6. Germline V CDR1 and CDR2: GTSNPN, SVGIG (reference sequence). CDR3 length: 14 amino acids.

This rearrangement joins TRBV11-1 to TRBJ2-2, with D possibly being TRBD2 (5 bases). The CDR3 sequence is 15 residues long. V gave up 5 bases and J gave up 2 bases, with 12 bases separating them. Germline CDR1 and CDR2: SGHAT and FQDESV (reference sequence). The CDR3 DNA is TGTGCCAGCAGCGACGGGATCAAAAACACCGGGGAGCTGTTTTTT. It specifies CASSDGIKNTGELFF.